This T cell receptor beta chain is from a study of cytomegalovirus exposure and HLA in healthy donors (dated by TCRdb to 2015 to 2018). The study in broad terms: An earlier analysis of approximately 590 of the donors reported 250 to 350 Gb of sequence data and more than 90 million unique TCR beta sequences from about 179 million T cells. To predict cytomegalovirus infection status, the study brought together high-throughput TCR immunosequencing, statistical association of individual TCRs with disease status, and machine learning. The later analysis used no new phenotypic data to find candidate immune exposures, relying instead on TCR beta sequences and their occurrence across donors. A later genetic analysis used genome-wide SNP genotypes for about 55% of the 666 donors, treating that subset as a discovery cohort. Besides the first cohort of around 700 subjects, a separate validation cohort made up of 120 or so different subjects was used. Among under 450 genotyped donors of the cohort, an average of around 240,000 unique TCR beta nucleotide sequences were sequenced per donor, about a sixth of them non-productive. The genetic ancestry cluster associated with self-reported Caucasian donors included over 80% of the 350 to 500 genotyped donors. The study aimed to test whether cataloging public T cell receptors could reveal signatures of past pathogen exposure. The study profiled the T cell repertoires of hundreds of subjects by immunosequencing and related them to cytomegalovirus serostatus. About 5 DR-DQ haplotypes were handled as single units for association and clustering, since linkage in the cohort was strong. Alongside the repertoire data, information on donor age, sex, ethnicity and CMV serostatus was compiled. Every discovery cohort repertoire had been produced on one sequencing platform. In an earlier analysis of a few hundred of the donors, high-throughput TCR beta sequencing was used to judge whether each TCR beta V gene segment behaved as functional or pseudogenic. Typing coverage differed by locus: A, B, C, DRB1 and DQB1 were typed in roughly 629-630 donors, DQA1 in 500 to 550, DPA1 in 600 to 610, and DPB1 in around 490. Class I and class II HLA loci were covered by the typing at four-digit resolution. In a later analysis, previously published TCR beta repertoires from 550 to 700 donors were re-analyzed and high-resolution HLA genotyping was added so that TCR occurrence patterns could be studied. An early release that covered 640 HLA-typed donors contained approximately 290 gigabases of sequencing data and tens of millions of unique TCR sequences. Study-level results and caveats: In both the original and validation cohorts, the classifier was reported to diagnose cytomegalovirus status with high specificity and sensitivity. In vitro tests confirmed that a few of the cytomegalovirus-associated TCR beta chains recognize cytomegalovirus antigens. When HLA alleles, especially DR and DQ, strongly co-occurred, TCR associations were difficult to assign to individual alleles. Because counts were too low, seventeen rarely observed V segments, including chromosome 9 orphons, were left out of the earlier analysis of about 620 of the donors. Because HLA typing was unavailable for some donors at each locus, only the typed subset was used in association tests. In a later analysis, HLA-associated TCR beta chains showed more clonal expansion and lower generation probabilities than non-associated chains that were equally common. In a later genetic analysis, a missense DCLRE1C variant was associated with V-gene and J-gene trimming of TCR beta chains, and the association was replicated in an independent cohort. Specific HLA alleles were associated with roughly 17,000 TCR beta sequences at a false discovery rate of 0.05 in a later analysis. Linkage disequilibrium might explain the correlated functional status among segregating V segments, but an unknown experimental factor could not be excluded. In this cohort, only TCR beta chains were sequenced, and detectable features were limited by the absence of alpha or paired-chain data. Sequencing depth was assumed to be roughly uniform across donors in the presence/absence analyses, though that assumption may not hold. In the study, approximately 150 TCR beta chains were listed as associated with cytomegalovirus. An earlier analysis of several hundred of the donors showed that most TCR beta V segments appeared in productive rearrangements either about 87% or about 30% of the time, which broadly matched IMGT annotations. Most TCR sequences were seen in very few donors, while some public TCRs were found in many individuals. Several of the top co-occurrence clusters appeared to be linked to parvovirus B19, influenza, CMV and Epstein-Barr virus, according to a later analysis. In a later analysis, the rate of TCR association differed among HLA loci, with DRB1 alleles having the most associated TCRs and HLA-C alleles having the fewest. The 87-base-pair reads could not distinguish some IMGT-functional V segments, including TRBV6-2 and TRBV6-3, so those segments were excluded. A later analysis found that most CMV-associated TCR beta chains appeared HLA-restricted, with HLA associations seemingly driven largely by CMV exposure. A further reported finding was that TCR beta sequences accurately predicted the HLA-A and HLA-B alleles for most subjects in the first cohort. According to the authors, the approach could potentially be generalized to other disease states and immunological phenotypes. Compared with the 666-donor mean, donors in an Asian-associated ancestry cluster had fewer N-insertions in productive TCRs, according to a later genetic analysis. The only immune exposure information available for the cohort was CMV serostatus. The sequencing pipeline was judged likely to have produced a cluster of highly shared sequence variants as a technical artifact.

Concerning this clone: It has no known antigen specificity. No per-base quality is available; no much larger clone lies one base away.

CDR1 LGHNA and CDR2 YNFKEQ were looked up in the germline V gene. V is pared back by 3 bases and J by 12 bases, with 21 bases lying between the germline termini. The CDR3 goes from the cysteine to the phenylalanine over 16 residues. This entry keeps only the CDR3 DNA: 48 bases, framed from base 1. Receptors were amplified or captured by the immunoSEQ multiplex PCR assay. The multiplex PCR relied on a mix of 60 forward primers for TCR Vbeta segments and 13 reverse primers for TCR Jbeta segments. The CDR3 region of rearranged TCR beta genes was amplified from genomic DNA by a multiplex PCR assay. The amplified TCR beta libraries were sequenced on the Illumina HiSeq System as 87-base-pair reads. Regarding the original processing steps: In a later analysis, around 80 million unique TCR beta chains were counted across the roughly 610 repertoires, and some 10 million of these chains were shared by at least two donors. To remove PCR and sequencing errors, raw reads were error-corrected and collapsed into unique sequences using a nearest-neighbor algorithm that merged closely related sequences. CDR3 sequences were aligned to IMGT reference sequences to assign V, D and J gene segments. For a sequence to be retained, at least a six-nucleotide match to both a V gene segment and a J gene segment was required. Rearrangements were classified as productive when the CDR3 lacked stop codons and remained in frame with V and J, and all other rearrangements were classified as non-productive. Following IMGT convention, CDR3 was defined as the stretch from the second conserved V-encoded cysteine to the conserved J-encoded phenylalanine. The earlier analysis of fewer than 750 of the donors excluded sequences that lacked an unambiguous match to a single V gene segment. In an earlier analysis of a few hundred of the donors, V segments were called functional above 56.7% productive rearrangements and were called segregating when the between-donor standard deviation exceeded 5%. A statistical classification framework was built to diagnose cytomegalovirus status from the catalog of TCR beta chain sequences. A later analysis assigned V and J genes by comparing TCR nucleotide sequences with IMGT/GENE-DB human TR gene sequences. The TCRdist pipeline was used in a later analysis to assign CDR3 sequences and most-parsimonious VDJ recombination scenarios. In a later analysis, each TCR beta chain was defined by its CDR3 amino acid sequence together with its V-gene family, and reads lacking a unique V-gene family were excluded. In a later analysis, several hundred highly shared, low-generation-probability nucleotide sequences were removed to address suspected cross-contamination and a sequencing artifact. In a later analysis, a clonal expansion index was calculated for each public chain from normalized within-repertoire ranks of inferred template counts. Generation probabilities in a later analysis came from a VDJ recombination model fitted to out-of-frame rearrangements, and those results were checked against IGoR. In a later analysis, TCR-TCR, TCR-HLA and TCR-CMV co-occurrence was scored with hypergeometric tests, and a repertoire-size bias correction was applied to TCR pairs. To estimate false discovery rates, a later analysis permuted the HLA or CMV assignments 20 times. In a later analysis, co-occurring TCRs were grouped using DBSCAN, and TCRdist sequence similarity was added for clustering within HLA-allele-positive subsets. Repertoires with fewer than 30,000 or more than 120,000 public chains were left out of co-occurrence clustering, as were five repertoires with anomalous nucleotide sharing. TCRdb took over this immuneACCESS table, retaining in-frame rearrangements with V and J assigned. Such tables are incomplete; in checked studies, under half of the missing clones stem from an unresolved V gene, and the remainder is unexplained. That table supplies the V and J calls and clone size; D and trimming were determined from the DNA. For this sample there are tens of thousands of clones; 70% to 80% appear just once. Together, the top ten hold more than 3% of the sample.

In total, approximately 690 healthy bone marrow donors made up the cohort. All cohort members were sampled while nominally healthy, although unrecorded immune exposures were likely present. The donor was CMV seronegative and belonged to the group of under 400 seronegative cohort members. Each donor provided a peripheral blood sample, and peripheral blood mononuclear cells were used for TCR beta sequencing. Genomic DNA was extracted from the blood cell samples with the Qiagen DNeasy Blood Extraction Kit. Recombination linked TRBV4-2 to TRBJ1-6; the D gene is unclear. This receptor was taken from a man aged 18 to 29 in good health and CMV-seronegative. The sequenced sample consisted of PBMCs. The DNA sequence reads TGTGCCAGCAGCCAGACTATCACAGAGGGATCTAGACCCCTCCACTTT. This yields the protein CASSQTITEGSRPLHF.